The 23 T cell receptor beta chains in this list originate from one sample, sequenced in a study of CD8 T cells in ankylosing spondylitis. TCRdb fed the 5' RACE reads into MiXCR, producing one record per CDR3 protein. The table records about 89,000 distinct CDR3 sequences, around 30% of them present only once. Sequences were obtained from blood, either unsorted or a sorted T cell fraction (not recorded which). These receptors came from a male donor with ankylosing spondylitis or in good health (not recorded which).

The rearrangement joins TRBV6-1 to TRBJ2-7; 7 positions agree with TRBD1. The CDR3 has 14 amino acids. Germline CDR1 reads MNHNS; CDR2 reads SASEGT. Losses at the gene ends were 5 bases for V and 2 bases for J; bases not matched to a gene: 6. Written as DNA, the CDR3 is TGTGCCAGCAGTACGACAGGGTACCCCTACGAGCAGTACGTC. Its protein is CASSTTGYPYEQYV.

Remarks on this clonotype: The junction differs from germline at one of its ends, possibly a read error. This chain links TRBV5-1 with TRBJ2-3; maybe TRBD2 (6 bases). CDR3 size: 14 residues. Germline assignment: CDR1 SGHRS and CDR2 YFSETQ. CDR3 amino acids: CASSLEGEADTQYF. CDR3 coding DNA: TGCGCCAGCAGTTTGGAGGGCGAGGCAGATACGCAGTATTTT.

In its sample, this clonotype was seen many times. The V call is TRBV20-1, the J call TRBJ2-3, with 9 bases lining up with TRBD2. Germline values: CDR1 DFQATT, CDR2 SNEGSKA (reference sequence). This CDR3 region has 13 residues. The trim removed 7 bases at V and 5 bases at J, leaving 7 bases unmatched. The CDR3 is CSEGGGAVDTQYF. The CDR3 DNA sequence: TGCAGTGAGGGCGGGGGGGCCGTAGATACGCAGTATTTT.

The sample holds many counts of this clonotype. This rearrangement joins TRBV20-1 to TRBJ2-4, with 7 bases identical to TRBD1. The V gene's germline CDR1 is DFQATT and CDR2 SNEGSKA (reference sequence). V lost 8 bases to trimming and J lost 9 bases; unmatched junction nucleotides: 7. The CDR3 consists of 11 residues. CDR3 region: CSSLTGSIQYF. The DNA for the CDR3 is TGCAGTTCCTTGACAGGGTCCATTCAGTACTTC.

The chain joins TRBV5-1 to TRBJ1-2, with unresolved D. Looked up from germline, CDR1 is SGHRS and CDR2 is YFSETQ. There are 13 residues in the CDR3. V was trimmed by 3 bases and J by 6 bases, leaving 12 bases between them. The CDR3 nucleotides read TGCGCCAGCAGCTATGACGCAGGAGATGGCTACACCTTC. Translated, it gives CASSYDAGDGYTF.

The CDR3 DNA reads as TGTGCCAGCTCACCACCGTCGGGGAACTACGAGCAGTACTTC. Protein: CASSPPSGNYEQYF. J is TRBJ2-7 and V is TRBV18; a possible D gene is TRBD2 (5 bases). Germline CDR1 reads KGHSH; CDR2 reads LQKENI. V shed 0 bases and J shed 3 bases, with 9 bases lying between them. The CDR3 is 14 amino acids.

The chain is built from TRBV7-3 and TRBJ2-3, with 9 bases fitting TRBD2. V lost 6 bases to trimming and J lost 2 bases; unmatched junction nucleotides: 6. Germline CDR1 SGHTA, CDR2 FQGTGA. The CDR3 runs to 15 residues. The CDR3 DNA follows: TGTGCCAGCAGGCGACTAGCGGCCGCCACAGATACGCAGTATTTT. Protein: CASRRLAAATDTQYF.

V gene TRBV7-2 combines with J gene TRBJ2-2; TRBD2 agrees at 9 bases. The germline CDR1 and CDR2 sequences are SGHTA and FQGNSA. The ends lost 3 bases at V and 8 bases at J; junction bases unmatched: 10. The CDR3 sequence is 16 residues long. The CDR3 region is CASSFRPSGVMGELFF. CDR3 DNA sequence: TGTGCCAGCAGCTTTAGGCCTAGCGGGGTGATGGGGGAGCTGTTTTTT.

The rearrangement joins TRBV20-1 to TRBJ1-1; the D is unclear. V shed 4 bases and J shed 6 bases, with 6 bases lying between them. The CDR3 is 10 residues long. Germline CDR1 is DFQATT and CDR2 is SNEGSKA (reference sequence). CDR3 residues: CSATGAEAFF. CDR3 DNA: TGCAGTGCTACCGGAGCTGAAGCTTTCTTT.

This clonotype has more than one count but fewer than ten. J is TRBJ2-1 and V is TRBV20-1; TRBD2 aligns across 8 bases. Germline V gives CDR1 DFQATT, CDR2 SNEGSKA (reference sequence). This CDR3 region has 16 residues. Trimming cost V 2 bases and J 4 bases; bases outside gene matches: 10. The CDR3: CSARYHIAGKYNEQFF. CDR3 sequence (DNA): TGCAGTGCTAGATACCACATAGCGGGAAAGTACAATGAGCAGTTCTTC.

The chain combines TRBV18 with TRBJ1-1; 7 nucleotides match TRBD1. Germline V gives CDR1 KGHSH, CDR2 LQKENI. This CDR3 spans 18 amino acids. The V and J ends lost 5 bases and 0 bases, in that order; junction bases with no gene match: 15. CDR3 coding DNA: TGTGCCAGCTCAACCTCGACAGGGCTAGGCAGCATGAACACTGAAGCTTTCTTT. It encodes CASSTSTGLGSMNTEAFF.

The chain carries TRBV11-2 and TRBJ1-5; D remains ambiguous. The V gene lost 0 bases and the J gene lost 6 bases, with 6 bases spanning the gap. Germline V gene sequence: CDR1 SGHAT, CDR2 FQNNGV. The CDR3 contains 13 residues. DNA for the CDR3: TGTGCCAGCAGCTTAGACACAGCTCAGCCCCAGCATTTT. The encoded protein is CASSLDTAQPQHF.

The V and J genes are TRBV4-2 and TRBJ2-7; 9 bases map to TRBD2. The CDR3 is made up of 16 amino acids. The J segment lost 1 base and the V segment lost 3 bases, leaving 7 bases of the junction unmatched. Germline values: CDR1 LGHNA, CDR2 YNFKEQ. The CDR3 bases are TGTGCCAGCAGCCAGGGGATAGCGGGGGTGTCCTACGAGCAGTACTTC. It specifies CASSQGIAGVSYEQYF.

The chain carries TRBV7-3 and TRBJ1-6, with D possibly TRBD1 on 6 matching bases. CDR3 size: 14 residues. Germline values: CDR1 SGHTA, CDR2 FQGTGA. Trimming took off 3 bases at V and 7 bases at J, with 10 bases between the two ends. Here the CDR3 DNA reads TGTGCCAGCAGCTTCGGACAGCCAAATTCACCCCTCCACTTT. Its translation: CASSFGQPNSPLHF.

There are a few counts of this clonotype. The rearrangement uses TRBV6-1 and TRBJ1-3, with D possibly matching TRBD1 (5 bases). With 7 bases removed from V and 2 bases from J, the gap between germline ends came to 9 bases. This CDR3 has 13 residues. The germline V gene has CDR1 MNHNS and CDR2 SASEGT. CDR3 bases: TGTGCCAGCACCAAGGGACCTGGAAACACCATATATTTT. This translates into CASTKGPGNTIYF.

The chain uses TRBV6-5 and TRBJ2-2, with D maybe TRBD1 (6 bases). The ends were cut back, 0 bases at V and 1 base at J, with 6 bases in the middle. This CDR3 comprises 15 residues. Germline CDR1 MNHEY, CDR2 SVGAGI. The CDR3 DNA reads as TGTGCCAGCAGTTACTCGGGACAGAACACCGGGGAGCTGTTTTTT. Translation gives CASSYSGQNTGELFF.

In nucleotides, the CDR3 is TGCAGCGTTGTTGTCACTGAGACTGAAGCTTTCTTT. Protein sequence: CSVVVTETEAFF. The rearrangement joins TRBV29-1 to TRBJ1-1; no reliable D call. The germline V gene has CDR1 SQVTM and CDR2 ANQGSEA. CDR3 length: 12 amino acids. V dropped 4 bases and J dropped 5 bases, with 11 bases sitting between them.

V gene TRBV5-1 combines with J gene TRBJ1-2; D might be TRBD1 (5 bases). The length of the CDR3 is 15 residues. In germline, CDR1 is SGHRS, CDR2 YFSETQ. V lost 4 bases, J lost 3 bases, and 16 bases lay in between. CDR3 residues: CASSPRQRKDYGYTF. The DNA of the CDR3 is TGCGCCAGCAGCCCGAGACAGAGAAAGGACTATGGCTACACCTTC.

This clonotype has more than one count but fewer than ten. In nucleotides, the CDR3 is TGTGCCAGCAGTTTCCGCTTTGGGACAGTTGGGGAGACCCAGTACTTC. Protein: CASSFRFGTVGETQYF. The V gene is TRBV27, the J gene TRBJ2-5, with TRBD1 matching over 7 bases. The CDR3 contains 16 residues. Trimming at V came to 3 bases and at J to 5 bases, leaving 12 bases not matched to a gene. The V gene's germline CDR1 is MNHEY and CDR2 SMNVEV (reference sequence).

The V call is TRBV5-1, the J call TRBJ2-1; 11 positions agree with TRBD2. The junction had 10 bases not matched to a gene; V was cut back by 1 base and J by 10 bases. The CDR3 totals 16 residues. The germline V gene has CDR1 SGHRS and CDR2 YFSETQ. The CDR3 DNA follows: TGCGCCAGCAGCTTGTCTGCGACTAGCGGGGTCCCGGAGCAGTTCTTC. This encodes CASSLSATSGVPEQFF.

Only a few counts were recorded for this clonotype. This chain's CDR3 is CASSFNRDTGELFF. CDR3 in DNA: TGTGCCAGCAGCTTCAACCGGGACACCGGGGAGCTGTTTTTT. J is TRBJ2-2 and V is TRBV7-2, with D unclear. The CDR3 loop spans 14 amino acids. Germline CDR1 is SGHTA and CDR2 is FQGNSA. V lost 3 bases and J lost 3, with 8 bases in between.

V and J are TRBV20-1 and TRBJ2-7, with TRBD2 identical over 13 bases. This CDR3 contains 15 residues. With V trimmed by 2 bases and J by 5 bases, 6 bases remained unmatched. Per germline, CDR1 DFQATT and CDR2 SNEGSKA (reference sequence). This chain's CDR3 is CSARSGLAGVNEQYF. In nucleotides, the CDR3 is TGCAGTGCTAGATCTGGACTAGCGGGAGTGAACGAGCAGTACTTC.

This clonotype has just a few counts. The genes are TRBV7-2 and TRBJ1-5; D gene ambiguous. V gave up 6 bases and J gave up 0 bases, with 12 bases separating them. The CDR3 is made up of 15 amino acids. Per germline, CDR1 SGHTA and CDR2 FQGNSA. Here the CDR3 reads CASRAGALSNQPQHF. The CDR3, as DNA: TGTGCCAGCAGAGCAGGCGCCCTTAGCAATCAGCCCCAGCATTTT.